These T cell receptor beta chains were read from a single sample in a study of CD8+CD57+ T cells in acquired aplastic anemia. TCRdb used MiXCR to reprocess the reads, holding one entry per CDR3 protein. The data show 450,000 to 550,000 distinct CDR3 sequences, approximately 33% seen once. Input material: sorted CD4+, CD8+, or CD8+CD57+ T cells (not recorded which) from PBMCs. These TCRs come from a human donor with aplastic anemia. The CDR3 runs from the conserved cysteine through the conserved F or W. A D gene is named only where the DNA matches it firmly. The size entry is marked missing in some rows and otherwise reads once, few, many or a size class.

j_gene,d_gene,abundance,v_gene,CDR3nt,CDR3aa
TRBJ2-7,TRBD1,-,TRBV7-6,TGTGCCAGCAGCTCAAGGACAGGGACCTACGAGCAGTACTTC,CASSSRTGTYEQYF
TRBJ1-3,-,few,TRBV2,TGTGCCAGCAGTGAATTGGTTGTGAACTCTGGAAACACCATATATTTT,CASSELVVNSGNTIYF
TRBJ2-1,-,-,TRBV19,TGTGCCAGCAGCCCGGACGAATTAGGCAACAATGAGCAGTTCTTC,CASSPDELGNNEQFF
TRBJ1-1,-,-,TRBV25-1,TGTGCCAGCAGTGAGGGTTTCCTAGCTGAAGCTTTCTTT,CASSEGFLAEAFF
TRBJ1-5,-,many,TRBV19,TGTGCCAGTAGTATACAAGGTCGACAGCCCCAGCATTTT,CASSIQGRQPQHF
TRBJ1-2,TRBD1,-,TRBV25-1,TGTGCCAGCAGCAGACAGGGGTTCCTTGGCTACACCTTC,CASSRQGFLGYTF
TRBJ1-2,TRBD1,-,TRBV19,TGTGCCAGTAGAGTGGGACAGGGGGTAGTTGGATATGGCTACACCTTC,CASRVGQGVVGYGYTF
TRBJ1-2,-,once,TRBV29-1,TGCAGCAGCCCTAGGGACCACATCTATGGCTACACCTTC,CSSPRDHIYGYTF
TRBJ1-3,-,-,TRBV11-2,TGTGCCAGCAGCTTGGGACCACTCAGAGGTGGAAACACCATATATTTT,CASSLGPLRGGNTIYF
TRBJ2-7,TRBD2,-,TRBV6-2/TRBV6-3,TGTGCCAGCAGTTACTTGGCGGGGGAGAGGCGCGATCCCCGCTACGAGCAGTACTTC,CASSYLAGERRDPRYEQYF
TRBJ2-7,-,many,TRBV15,TGTGCCACCAGCAGAGATCTTGGTGACTACGAGCAGTACTTC,CATSRDLGDYEQYF
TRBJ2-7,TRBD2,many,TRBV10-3,TGTGCCATCAGTGAGTCTGCGGGAGGGCCCTCCGAGCAGTACTTC,CAISESAGGPSEQYF
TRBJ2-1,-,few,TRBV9,TGTGCCAGCAGCGCCCCCCCAGCGACGAATGAGCAGTTCTTC,CASSAPPATNEQFF
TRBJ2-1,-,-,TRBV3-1,TGTGCCAGCAGCCAACGGGACGATGGACCCTTTTTC,CASSQRDDGPFF
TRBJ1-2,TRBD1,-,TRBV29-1,TGCAGCTCCAAGGGACAGGTTGGCGGCTACACCTTC,CSSKGQVGGYTF
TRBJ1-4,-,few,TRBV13,TGTGCCAGCAGCTTAGGAGTTCAGGGGCGTGAAAAACTGTTTTTT,CASSLGVQGREKLFF
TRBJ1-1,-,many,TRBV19,TGTGCCAGTAGTACCAGCTTGAACACTGAAGCTTTCTTT,CASSTSLNTEAFF
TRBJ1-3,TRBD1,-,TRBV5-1,TGCGCCAGCAGCTGGGACAGTGGCTCTGGAAACACCATATATTTT,CASSWDSGSGNTIYF
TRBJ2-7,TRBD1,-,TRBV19,TGTGCCAGTAGTATAGTCCTGAAAGGACAGGAAACCTACGAGCAGTACTTC,CASSIVLKGQETYEQYF
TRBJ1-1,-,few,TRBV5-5,TGTGCCAGCAGCTGGAAGGAAGACACTGAAGCTTTCTTT,CASSWKEDTEAFF
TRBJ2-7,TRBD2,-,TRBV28,TGTGCCAGCAGAACACTAGCGGTGGGCTACGAGCAGTACTTC,CASRTLAVGYEQYF
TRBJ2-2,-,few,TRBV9,TGTGCCAGCAGCCCGTCACAGGGCGGGGAGCTGTTTTTT,CASSPSQGGELFF
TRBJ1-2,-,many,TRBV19,TGTGCCAGTAGTATAGGATTTGTGGAGGTCGGGTCCGGCTACACCTTC,CASSIGFVEVGSGYTF
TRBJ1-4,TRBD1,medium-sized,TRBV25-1,TGTGCCAGCAGTGAAGGGAACAGGGGCTCTGAAAAACTGTTTTTT,CASSEGNRGSEKLFF
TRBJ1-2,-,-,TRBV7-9,TGTGCCTGGAGTTTTGAGGACCGCTATGGCTACACCTTC,CAWSFEDRYGYTF
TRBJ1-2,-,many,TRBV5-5,TGTGCCAGCAGCTTCGCACTTAACTATGGCTACACCTTC,CASSFALNYGYTF
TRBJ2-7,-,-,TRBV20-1,TGCAGTGCTAGGCCAATTCTGGGTTTTAGCTCCTACGAGCAGTACTTC,CSARPILGFSSYEQYF
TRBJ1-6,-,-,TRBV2,TGTGCCAGCAGGGAGGAGCGGGGTAATTCACCCCTCCACTTT,CASREERGNSPLHF
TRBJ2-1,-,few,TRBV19,TGTGCCAGTAGTATAGGAAAAGGGGGGCAGTTCTTC,CASSIGKGGQFF
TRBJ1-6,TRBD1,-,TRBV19,TGTGCCAGCTCATCGGGACAGGGGTCAAGAAATTCACCCCTCCACTTT,CASSSGQGSRNSPLHF
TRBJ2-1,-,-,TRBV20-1,TGCAGTGCTAGTCTCGCCCTCAGGAGCTCCTACAATGAGCAGTTCTTC,CSASLALRSSYNEQFF
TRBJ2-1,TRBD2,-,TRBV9,TGTGCCAGCAGCGTGGGGCTAGCGGTGTCCTACAATGAGCAGTTCTTC,CASSVGLAVSYNEQFF
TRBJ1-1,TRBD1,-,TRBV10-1,TGCGCCACCTCGGGGACAGGGTACACTGAAGCTTTCTTT,CATSGTGYTEAFF
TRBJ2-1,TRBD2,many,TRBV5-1,TGCGCCAGCAGCTTACTAGCGGGGGAGCACAATGAGCAGTTCTTC,CASSLLAGEHNEQFF
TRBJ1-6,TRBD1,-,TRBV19,TGTGCCAGTAGGGACAGGGACAATTCACCCCTCCACTTT,CASRDRDNSPLHF
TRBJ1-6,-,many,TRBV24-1,TGTGCCACCGAGAGCAATTCACCCCTCCACTTT,CATESNSPLHF
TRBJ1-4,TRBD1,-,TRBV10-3,TGTCCCAGCAGCCCGGGACAGGGGCATGAAAAACTGTTTTTT,CPSSPGQGHEKLFF
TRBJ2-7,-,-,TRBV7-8,TGTGCCAGCACCCTAAGTGGACTCTCACCCGCCGAGCAATACTTC,CASTLSGLSPAEQYF
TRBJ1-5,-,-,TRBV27,TGTGCCAGCAGTTTATCGCCGACCGGGAATCAGCCCCAGCATTTT,CASSLSPTGNQPQHF
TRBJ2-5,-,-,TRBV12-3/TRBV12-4,TGTGCCACCCAGCGGGTCCAAGAGACCCAGTACTTC,CATQRVQETQYF
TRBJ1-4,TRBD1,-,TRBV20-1,TGCAGTGCTAGTTCAGGGGGAGAAAAACTGTTTTTT,CSASSGGEKLFF
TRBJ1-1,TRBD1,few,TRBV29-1,TGCAGCGTCATCTCGACAGGGGATGGAGAAATGAACACTGAAGCTTTCTTT,CSVISTGDGEMNTEAFF
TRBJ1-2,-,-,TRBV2,TGTGCCAGCAGTGCAGGGTTCTATGGCTACACCTTC,CASSAGFYGYTF
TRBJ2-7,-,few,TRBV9,TGTGCCAGCAGCGAGACTAGTTTTTCCTACGAGCAGTACTTC,CASSETSFSYEQYF
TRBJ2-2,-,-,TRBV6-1,TGTGCCAGCAGGGACATCAACACCGGGGAGCTGTTTTTT,CASRDINTGELFF
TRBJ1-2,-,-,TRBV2,TGTGCTAGTGGTTCAGGCAGCAACTATGGCTACACCTTC,CASGSGSNYGYTF
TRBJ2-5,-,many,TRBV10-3,TGTGCCATCAGTGTAAGCAGGGAAGAGACCCAGTACTTC,CAISVSREETQYF
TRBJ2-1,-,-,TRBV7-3,TGTGCCAGCAGCTTAACGCCTCACAATGAGCAGTTCTTC,CASSLTPHNEQFF
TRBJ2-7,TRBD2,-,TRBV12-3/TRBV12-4,TGTGCCAGCAGACTAGCGGGAGAGGGCTCCTACGAGCAGTACTTC,CASRLAGEGSYEQYF
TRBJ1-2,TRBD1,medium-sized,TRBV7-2,TGTGCCAGCAGCTTTAACAGGGGAAGTGGGTATGGCTACACCTTC,CASSFNRGSGYGYTF
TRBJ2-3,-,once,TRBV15,TGTGCCACCAGCACCCCCACAGATACGCAGTATTTT,CATSTPTDTQYF
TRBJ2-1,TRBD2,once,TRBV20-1,TGCAGTGCTAGGATGACTAGCGGGGGGGCGTACAATGAGCAGTTCTTC,CSARMTSGGAYNEQFF